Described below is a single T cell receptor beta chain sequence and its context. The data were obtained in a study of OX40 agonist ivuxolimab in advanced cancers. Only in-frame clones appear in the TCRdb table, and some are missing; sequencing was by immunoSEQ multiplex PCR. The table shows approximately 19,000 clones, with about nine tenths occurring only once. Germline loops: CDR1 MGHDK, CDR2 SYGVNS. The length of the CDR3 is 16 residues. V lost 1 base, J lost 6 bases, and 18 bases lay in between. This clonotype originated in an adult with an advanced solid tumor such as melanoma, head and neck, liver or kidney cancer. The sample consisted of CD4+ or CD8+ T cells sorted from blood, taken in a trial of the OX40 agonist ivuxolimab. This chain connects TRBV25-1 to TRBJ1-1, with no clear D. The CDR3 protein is CASSESRGYVWAEAFF. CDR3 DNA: TGTGCCAGCAGTGAATCCCGAGGATATGTTTGGGCTGAAGCTTTCTTT.